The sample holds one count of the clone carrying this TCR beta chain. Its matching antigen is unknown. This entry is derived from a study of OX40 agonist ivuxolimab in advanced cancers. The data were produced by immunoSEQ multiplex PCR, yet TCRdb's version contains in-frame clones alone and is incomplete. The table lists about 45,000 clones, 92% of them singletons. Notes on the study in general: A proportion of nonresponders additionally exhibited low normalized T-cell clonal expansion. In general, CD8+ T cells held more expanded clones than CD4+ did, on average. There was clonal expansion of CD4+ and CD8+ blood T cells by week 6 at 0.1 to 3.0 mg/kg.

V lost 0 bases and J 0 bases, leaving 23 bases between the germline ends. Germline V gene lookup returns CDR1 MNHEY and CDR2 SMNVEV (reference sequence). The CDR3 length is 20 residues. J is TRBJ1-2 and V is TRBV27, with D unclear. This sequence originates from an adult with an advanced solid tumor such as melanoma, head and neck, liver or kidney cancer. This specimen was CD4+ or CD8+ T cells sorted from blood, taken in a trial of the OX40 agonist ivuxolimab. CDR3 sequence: CASSLSRPGRWEGSNYGYTF. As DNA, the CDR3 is TGTGCCAGCAGTTTATCGCGACCCGGGCGATGGGAAGGCTCTAACTATGGCTACACCTTC.